This TCR beta chain was obtained from a study of blood T cell repertoires in COVID-19. The data were produced by immunoSEQ multiplex PCR, yet TCRdb's version contains in-frame clones alone and is incomplete. The data contain more than 150,000 clones, 87% of them singletons. Germline V lookup: CDR1 SGHAT, CDR2 FQDESV (reference sequence). Trimming removed 4 bases from V and 7 bases from J, with 16 bases in between. The CDR3 has 14 amino acids. Participants were placed into cohorts based on the clinical history they reported. The V and J genes are TRBV11-1 and TRBJ1-1, with a weak D call TRBD1 (6 bases). The receptor's source is a woman aged 30 to 39 who had recovered from COVID-19. Material for sequencing was PBMCs or T cells enriched from blood (not recorded which). This CDR3 reads CASSSYRVQNEAFF. The CDR3 DNA sequence: TGTGCCAGCAGCTCCTACAGGGTCCAGAATGAAGCTTTCTTT.